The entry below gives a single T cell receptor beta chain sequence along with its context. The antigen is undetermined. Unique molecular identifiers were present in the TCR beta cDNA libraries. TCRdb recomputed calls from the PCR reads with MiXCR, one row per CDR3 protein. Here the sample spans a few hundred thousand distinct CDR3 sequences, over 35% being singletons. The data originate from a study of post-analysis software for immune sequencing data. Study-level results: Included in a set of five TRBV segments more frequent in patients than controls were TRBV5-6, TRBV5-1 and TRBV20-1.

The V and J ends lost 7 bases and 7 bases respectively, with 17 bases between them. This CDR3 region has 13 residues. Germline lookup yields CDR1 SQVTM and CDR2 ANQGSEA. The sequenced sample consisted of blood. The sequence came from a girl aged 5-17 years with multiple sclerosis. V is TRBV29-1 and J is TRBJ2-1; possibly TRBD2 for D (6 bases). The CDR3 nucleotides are TGCAGCGGCGGGGTATTGACCAAAAATGAGCAGTTCTTC. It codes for CSGGVLTKNEQFF.